This T cell receptor (beta chain) was documented in a study of cytomegalovirus exposure and HLA in healthy donors. About this clone itself: The antigen is not known.

Regarding the study as a whole: Later on, a genetic analysis was performed. It linked a missense variant in DCLRE1C with V- and J-gene trimming of TCR beta.

The CDR3 spans 14 residues. Germline assignment: CDR1 SGDLS and CDR2 YYNGEE. The V gene lost 3 bases and the J gene lost 3 bases, with 9 bases spanning the gap. The PCR ran on 60 Vbeta and 13 Jbeta primers. Data came from immunoSEQ multiplex PCR; TCRdb stores just in-frame clones and leaves some out. The data contain more than 150,000 clones, roughly 75% of them singletons. Sample: PBMCs. The chain employs TRBV9 and TRBJ1-4; D may be TRBD1 (5 bases). This sequence was found in a woman between 40 and 50 years old in good health and CMV-seropositive. The CDR3 is CASSAGGSNEKLFF. CDR3 in DNA: TGTGCCAGCAGCGCGGGGGGGTCTAATGAAAAACTGTTTTTT.